The TCR beta chain under discussion was sequenced for a study of cytomegalovirus exposure and HLA in healthy donors. Details on this clone: Its antigen is not identified.

Trimming stripped 0 bases from V and 6 bases from J, with 9 bases between. The CDR3 totals 13 residues. Germline CDR1 is SGHDN and CDR2 is FVKESK. A multiplex PCR was run with 60 Vbeta primers and 13 Jbeta primers. In the original workflow: Later analysis identified some 88 million unique TCR beta chains, roughly 11 million shared. Some clones are missing from TCRdb's copy, which holds only in-frame ones; the method was immunoSEQ multiplex PCR. V and J calls plus clone size are reproduced from that table; the DNA served to infer D and trimming. The table shows some 150,000 clones, with less than 90% occurring only once. General observations from the study: Across donors, most TCRs were seen rarely, yet some public ones were widespread.

Sampled while nominally healthy, donors likely had unrecorded immune exposures. The receptor was derived from a man in his forties or fifties in good health and CMV-seronegative. Material: PBMCs. This sequence joins TRBV14 and TRBJ2-7; D not certain. CDR3 residues: CASSQDLLAEQYF. The CDR3 nucleotides read TGTGCCAGCAGCCAAGATCTTTTGGCCGAGCAGTACTTC. The whole variable domain, remainder taken from reference TRBV14 and TRBJ2-7, is EAGVTQFPSHSVIEKGQTVTLRCDPISGHDNLYWYRRVMGKEIKFLLHFVKESKQDESGMPNNRFLAERTGGTYSTLKVQPAELEDSGVYFCASSQDLLAEQYFGPGTRLTVT.